The 13 T cell receptor beta chains given below trace back to one sample, sequenced in a study of T cell repertoires in cytomegalovirus infection. TCRdb ran MiXCR on the reads and lists one entry per CDR3 protein. The data hold 370,000 or so distinct CDR3 sequences, with roughly a third observed a single time. The antigens for these receptors are not known. Material: cultured PBMCs, obtained from culture after CMV antigen stimulation. The receptors here all came from a human donor in good health (CMV status not recorded). Some clones in this sample may be carry-over from other donors' samples.

The genes are TRBV28 and TRBJ2-5; the D is unclear. CDR1 and CDR2 from the germline V gene are MDHEN and SYDVKM. V lost 5 bases, J lost 1 base, and 11 bases lay in between. This CDR3 spans 14 amino acids. The CDR3 DNA sequence: TGTGCCAGCAGTGACCTCGTGAGCCAAGAGACCCAGTACTTC. It specifies CASSDLVSQETQYF.

The V call is TRBV12-3 or TRBV12-4, the J call TRBJ1-6, with unresolved D. V was trimmed by 3 bases and J by 7 bases, leaving 13 bases between them. This CDR3 is 15 amino acids long. CDR3 in DNA: TGTGCCAGCAGTTTTAAGGGATCCCAAAATTCACCCCTCCACTTT. Residues: CASSFKGSQNSPLHF.

J is TRBJ2-1 and V is TRBV6-2 or TRBV6-3; 9 positions match TRBD2. Per germline, CDR1 MNHEY and CDR2 SVGEGT. This CDR3 has 18 residues. Unmatched junction bases numbered 16, after V lost 2 bases and J lost 8 bases. Here the CDR3 DNA reads TGTGCCAGCAGTTACCTGACCGGGACTAGCTTAATGTTGGATGAGCAGTTCTTC. Protein: CASSYLTGTSLMLDEQFF.

V and J are TRBV15 and TRBJ2-1; 8 bases fit TRBD2. CDR1 and CDR2 (germline): LNHNV, YYDKDF (reference sequence). The trim removed 2 bases at V and 0 bases at J, leaving 12 bases unmatched. The CDR3 is 19 amino acids. The CDR3 region has the DNA TGTGCCACCAGCAGACCCCGGACTAGCTCCCAGAGCTCCTACAATGAGCAGTTCTTC. Amino acid sequence: CATSRPRTSSQSSYNEQFF.

The rearrangement links TRBV7-9 to TRBJ2-7; D might be TRBD2 (6 bases). Germline V lookup: CDR1 SEHNR, CDR2 FQNEAQ (reference sequence). The CDR3 consists of 14 residues. V lost 5 bases, J lost 6 bases, and 17 bases lay in between. The CDR3 region has the DNA TGTGCCAGCAGCCCCTCCGGGACTTTTCGCGAGCAGTACTTC. Translating it yields CASSPSGTFREQYF.

The chain employs TRBV20-1 and TRBJ2-6; D not certain. Germline CDR1 and CDR2: DFQATT and SNEGSKA (reference sequence). Trimming pared 6 bases from V and 3 bases from J, leaving 3 bases between. This CDR3 contains 11 residues. Written as DNA, the CDR3 is TGCAGTGCCCGTGGGGCCAACGTCCTGACTTTC. As protein: CSARGANVLTF.

The chain carries TRBV4-1 and TRBJ2-1; no clear D gene. The CDR3 has 12 amino acids. Trimming took off 4 bases at V and 6 bases at J, with 7 bases between the two ends. Germline CDR1 is MGHRA and CDR2 is YSYEKL. The CDR3 protein is CASSPRSNEQFF. CDR3 bases: TGCGCCAGCAGCCCTAGGAGCAATGAGCAGTTCTTC.

CDR3: CASSLDGTPGETQYF. The DNA for the CDR3 is TGTGCCAGCAGCTTAGACGGGACTCCAGGGGAGACCCAGTACTTC. The genes are TRBV11-2 and TRBJ2-5; weak D call: TRBD2 (6 bases). The germline V and J ends were trimmed by 0 bases and 5 bases, with 13 bases remaining between them. CDR1 and CDR2 from the germline V gene are SGHAT and FQNNGV. The CDR3 runs to 15 residues.

J is TRBJ2-5 and V is TRBV25-1; the D is unclear. V gave up 6 bases and J gave up 0 bases, with 17 bases separating them. This CDR3 has 16 residues. Germline loops: CDR1 MGHDK, CDR2 SYGVNS. Here the CDR3 reads CASSRGLQPYQETQYF. CDR3 sequence (DNA): TGTGCCAGCAGCCGCGGTTTGCAGCCGTACCAAGAGACCCAGTACTTC.

The chain has TRBV19 and TRBJ2-3; 10 nucleotides match TRBD1. Trimming cost V 2 bases and J 4 bases; bases outside gene matches: 6. The germline V gene encodes CDR1 LNHDA and CDR2 SQIVND (reference sequence). The CDR3 loop spans 16 amino acids. The CDR3 coding sequence is TGTGCCAGTAGTATACAGGGGACAGGGGCATCAGATACGCAGTATTTT. Translated, it gives CASSIQGTGASDTQYF. The whole variable domain, filled in from reference TRBV19 and TRBJ2-3, reads DGGITQSPKYLFRKEGQNVTLSCEQNLNHDAMYWYRQDPGQGLRLIYYSQIVNDFQKGDIAEGYSVSREKKESFPLTVTSAQKNPTAFYLCASSIQGTGASDTQYFGPGTRLTVL.

The chain is built from TRBV19 and TRBJ1-5; D is unclear. The CDR3 is 16 amino acids. V lost 6 bases and J 4 bases, leaving 19 bases between the germline ends. CDR1 LNHDA and CDR2 SQIVND come from the germline V gene (reference sequence). The CDR3 DNA sequence: TGTGCCAGTAGATATCCGACCCCCGGTGGGAATCAGCCCCAGCATTTT. Amino acids: CASRYPTPGGNQPQHF.

This chain links TRBV19 with TRBJ1-2, with D tentatively TRBD1 (5 bases). Germline loops: CDR1 LNHDA, CDR2 SQIVND (reference sequence). The CDR3 totals 13 residues. V lost 3 bases and J 7 bases, leaving 12 bases between the germline ends. This CDR3 reads CASSIQGSRGYTF. The CDR3 DNA is TGTGCCAGTAGTATCCAGGGTTCCCGTGGCTACACCTTC.

This chain uses TRBV7-2 with TRBJ2-7; D is perhaps TRBD1 (6 bases). Trimming removed 5 bases from V and 2 bases from J, with 16 bases in between. The CDR3 runs to 15 residues. Germline V gives CDR1 SGHTA, CDR2 FQGNSA. The DNA for the CDR3 is TGTGCCAGCAGCCCCGTGGGACAACCGGCCTACGAGCAGTACTTC. This codes for CASSPVGQPAYEQYF.